The entry below gives a single TCR beta chain sequence along with its context. The data belong to a study of blood T cell repertoires in COVID-19. Study summary: Spain, Italy and the United States supplied samples that represented acute and convalescent COVID-19. The analysed material was cDNA or gDNA that came from T cells, B-cell-depleted T cells, or PBMCs.

As originally analysed: By means of reference gene primer amplification, nucleated cell counts were estimated. Libraries were prepared by immunoSEQ multiplex PCR; TCRdb keeps only in-frame clonotypes and omits some of them. That table gives V, J and clone size, and the DNA gave D and trimming. The sample carries under 95,000 clones, about four fifths recorded once. This clonotype was sampled from a woman between 65 and 79 years old with acute or convalescent COVID-19. The sequencing sample was made of peripheral blood.

The CDR3 sequence is CASRTSGGLVNEQFF. The CDR3 DNA sequence: TGTGCCAGCAGAACATCGGGGGGGCTAGTCAATGAGCAGTTCTTC. This chain links TRBV6-5 with TRBJ2-1; TRBD2 matches at 8 bases. V dropped 6 bases and J dropped 6; count of bases not matched to a gene: 10. Per the germline V gene, CDR1 is MNHEY and CDR2 is SVGAGI. The CDR3 is made up of 15 amino acids.